Here is one T cell receptor (beta chain) with its context. This receptor's antigen is unknown. No base-level quality is on record; no much larger clone is a single base apart. This sample is drawn from a study of Ad26.COV2.S vaccination and SARS-CoV-2 variants (dated by TCRdb to 2020 to 2022). General notes on the study: Donors in the vaccine arm were drawn from COV1001, a phase I-IIa trial of Ad26.COV2.S in healthy adults that was multicentre, randomized, double-blind and placebo-controlled. Ad26.COV2.S was given intramuscularly at 5x10^10 or 1x10^11 viral particles, as a single shot or as two shots 56 days apart. TCRbeta repertoire sequencing was used to assess the specificity and breadth of SARS-CoV-2-reactive T cell receptors after Ad26.COV2.S vaccination. A total of some 30 samples were included in the TCR-sequenced set, comprising around 20 Ad26.COV2.S vaccine recipients, 5 placebo recipients and 8 SARS-CoV-2 convalescent individuals. Trial participants were randomized into five groups of five: low-dose or high-dose Ad26.COV2.S given once or twice, or placebo on both occasions. Investigators did not know the trial group allocation while performing experiments and assessing outcomes.

This specimen's treatment or condition label, per the study, means: some 20 received Ad26.COV2.S at low or high dose, single or two shots; about five received placebo; per-sample allocation not given. Repertoires of vaccine and placebo recipients were sequenced from samples taken on day 63 after the first injection. Cohort 1b enrolled some 25 adults aged 18-55 years at a single site in Boston, USA, between 29 July and 7 August 2020. Ad26.COV2.S was a replication-incompetent adenovirus type 26 vector that expressed a prefusion-stabilized SARS-CoV-2 spike protein derived from the original Wuhan strain. TCRbeta CDR3 regions were sequenced with the immunoSEQ Assay. After extraction, genomic DNA underwent amplification by bias-controlled multiplex PCR, followed by high-throughput sequencing. As for the original processing: Collapsing and filtering of sequences were performed to quantify the absolute abundance of each unique TCRbeta CDR3 region. T cell fraction was estimated by normalizing TCRbeta template counts to usable DNA, which was measured by amplifying reference genes present in all nucleated cells. Repertoire TCRs were annotated as SARS-CoV-2-specific when V gene, CDR3 amino acid sequence and J gene were exactly matched to a known reactive TCR set. The reference SARS-CoV-2 TCR set was derived from MIRA and filtered for enrichment in COVID-19-positive ImmuneCODE repertoires, a step that removed public or cross-reactive TCRs. Drawing on the MIRA antigens, annotated TCRs were analysed further at the level of specific ORF or position within ORF. Depth was the summed frequency of annotated unique rearrangements, while breadth was defined as annotated unique rearrangements over total unique productive rearrangements. Two-sided Wilcoxon rank-sum tests were applied when comparing TCR breadth between groups. TCRdb took this table from immuneACCESS and kept in-frame rearrangements with V and J called. Such tables lack part of the clones; where checked against another copy, unresolved V genes explain under half of the gap, and the rest is unexplained. D and trimming come from the DNA, and the V and J calls and clone size come from that table. For this sample the table gives 300,000 to 400,000 clones, of which roughly 87% were detected only once. Clones ranked in the top ten supply 3.4% of the sample.

The paper's findings and limits, for the study overall: After vaccination, spike-specific CD8+ and CD4+ T cell responses were reported to show substantial breadth. The authors noted that total T cell responses may have been underestimated by the TCR breadth and depth analyses. Non-spike TCR breadth was comparable between vaccine and placebo recipients, consistent with the vaccine containing only spike. The study was not powered to compare responses between vaccine doses or regimens. Compared with placebo recipients, Ad26.COV2.S recipients showed higher spike-specific TCR breadth (P = 0.0014).

The sample consisted of peripheral blood, taken in a trial of Ad26.COV2.S vaccine versus placebo. The sequence was obtained from a person between 18 and 59 years old who received the Ad26.COV2.S COVID-19 vaccine or a placebo.

The DNA sequence follows: TGTGCCAGCAGCTTGGATTCCAATCAGCCCCAGCATTTT. Its coded protein is CASSLDSNQPQHF. This chain joins TRBV5-5 to TRBJ1-5; a confident D gene designation cannot be given. The germline V gene (reference sequence) sets CDR1 to SGHKS and CDR2 to YYEKEE. The CDR3 sequence holds 13 residues, the cysteine and phenylalanine included. The only DNA kept is the CDR3, 39 bases in frame from the first base. The junction shows trimming of 0 bases on V and 3 bases on J, plus 4 bases between the germline ends.